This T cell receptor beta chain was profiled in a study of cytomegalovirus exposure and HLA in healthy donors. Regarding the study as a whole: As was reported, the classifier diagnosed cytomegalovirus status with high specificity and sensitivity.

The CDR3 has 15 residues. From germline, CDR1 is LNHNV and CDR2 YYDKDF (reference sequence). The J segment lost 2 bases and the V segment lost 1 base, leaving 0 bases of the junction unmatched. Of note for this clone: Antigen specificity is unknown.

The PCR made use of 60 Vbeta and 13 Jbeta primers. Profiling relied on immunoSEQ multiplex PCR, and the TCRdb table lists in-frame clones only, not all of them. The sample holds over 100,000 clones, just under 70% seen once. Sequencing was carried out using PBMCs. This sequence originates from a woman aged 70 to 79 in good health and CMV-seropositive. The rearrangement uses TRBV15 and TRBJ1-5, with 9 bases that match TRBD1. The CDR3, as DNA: TGTGCCACCAGCAGAGGGACAGGGGGCAATCAGCCCCAGCATTTT. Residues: CATSRGTGGNQPQHF.